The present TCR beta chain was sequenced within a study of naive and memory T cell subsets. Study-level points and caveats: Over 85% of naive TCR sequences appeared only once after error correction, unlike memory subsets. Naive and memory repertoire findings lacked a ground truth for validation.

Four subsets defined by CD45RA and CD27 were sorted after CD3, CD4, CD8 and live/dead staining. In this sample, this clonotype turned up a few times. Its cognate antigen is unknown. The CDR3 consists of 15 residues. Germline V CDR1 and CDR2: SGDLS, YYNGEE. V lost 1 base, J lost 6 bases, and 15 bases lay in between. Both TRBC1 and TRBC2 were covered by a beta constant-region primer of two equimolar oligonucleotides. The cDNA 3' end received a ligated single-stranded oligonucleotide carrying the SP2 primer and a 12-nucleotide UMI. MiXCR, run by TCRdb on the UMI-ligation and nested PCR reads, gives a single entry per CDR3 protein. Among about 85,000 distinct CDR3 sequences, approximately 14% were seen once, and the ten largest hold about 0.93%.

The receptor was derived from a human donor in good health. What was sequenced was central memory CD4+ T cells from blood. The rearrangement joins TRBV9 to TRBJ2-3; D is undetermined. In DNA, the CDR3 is TGTGCCAGCAGCGTAAAGTTGAGCGTCAGGGATACGCAGTATTTT. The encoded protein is CASSVKLSVRDTQYF.